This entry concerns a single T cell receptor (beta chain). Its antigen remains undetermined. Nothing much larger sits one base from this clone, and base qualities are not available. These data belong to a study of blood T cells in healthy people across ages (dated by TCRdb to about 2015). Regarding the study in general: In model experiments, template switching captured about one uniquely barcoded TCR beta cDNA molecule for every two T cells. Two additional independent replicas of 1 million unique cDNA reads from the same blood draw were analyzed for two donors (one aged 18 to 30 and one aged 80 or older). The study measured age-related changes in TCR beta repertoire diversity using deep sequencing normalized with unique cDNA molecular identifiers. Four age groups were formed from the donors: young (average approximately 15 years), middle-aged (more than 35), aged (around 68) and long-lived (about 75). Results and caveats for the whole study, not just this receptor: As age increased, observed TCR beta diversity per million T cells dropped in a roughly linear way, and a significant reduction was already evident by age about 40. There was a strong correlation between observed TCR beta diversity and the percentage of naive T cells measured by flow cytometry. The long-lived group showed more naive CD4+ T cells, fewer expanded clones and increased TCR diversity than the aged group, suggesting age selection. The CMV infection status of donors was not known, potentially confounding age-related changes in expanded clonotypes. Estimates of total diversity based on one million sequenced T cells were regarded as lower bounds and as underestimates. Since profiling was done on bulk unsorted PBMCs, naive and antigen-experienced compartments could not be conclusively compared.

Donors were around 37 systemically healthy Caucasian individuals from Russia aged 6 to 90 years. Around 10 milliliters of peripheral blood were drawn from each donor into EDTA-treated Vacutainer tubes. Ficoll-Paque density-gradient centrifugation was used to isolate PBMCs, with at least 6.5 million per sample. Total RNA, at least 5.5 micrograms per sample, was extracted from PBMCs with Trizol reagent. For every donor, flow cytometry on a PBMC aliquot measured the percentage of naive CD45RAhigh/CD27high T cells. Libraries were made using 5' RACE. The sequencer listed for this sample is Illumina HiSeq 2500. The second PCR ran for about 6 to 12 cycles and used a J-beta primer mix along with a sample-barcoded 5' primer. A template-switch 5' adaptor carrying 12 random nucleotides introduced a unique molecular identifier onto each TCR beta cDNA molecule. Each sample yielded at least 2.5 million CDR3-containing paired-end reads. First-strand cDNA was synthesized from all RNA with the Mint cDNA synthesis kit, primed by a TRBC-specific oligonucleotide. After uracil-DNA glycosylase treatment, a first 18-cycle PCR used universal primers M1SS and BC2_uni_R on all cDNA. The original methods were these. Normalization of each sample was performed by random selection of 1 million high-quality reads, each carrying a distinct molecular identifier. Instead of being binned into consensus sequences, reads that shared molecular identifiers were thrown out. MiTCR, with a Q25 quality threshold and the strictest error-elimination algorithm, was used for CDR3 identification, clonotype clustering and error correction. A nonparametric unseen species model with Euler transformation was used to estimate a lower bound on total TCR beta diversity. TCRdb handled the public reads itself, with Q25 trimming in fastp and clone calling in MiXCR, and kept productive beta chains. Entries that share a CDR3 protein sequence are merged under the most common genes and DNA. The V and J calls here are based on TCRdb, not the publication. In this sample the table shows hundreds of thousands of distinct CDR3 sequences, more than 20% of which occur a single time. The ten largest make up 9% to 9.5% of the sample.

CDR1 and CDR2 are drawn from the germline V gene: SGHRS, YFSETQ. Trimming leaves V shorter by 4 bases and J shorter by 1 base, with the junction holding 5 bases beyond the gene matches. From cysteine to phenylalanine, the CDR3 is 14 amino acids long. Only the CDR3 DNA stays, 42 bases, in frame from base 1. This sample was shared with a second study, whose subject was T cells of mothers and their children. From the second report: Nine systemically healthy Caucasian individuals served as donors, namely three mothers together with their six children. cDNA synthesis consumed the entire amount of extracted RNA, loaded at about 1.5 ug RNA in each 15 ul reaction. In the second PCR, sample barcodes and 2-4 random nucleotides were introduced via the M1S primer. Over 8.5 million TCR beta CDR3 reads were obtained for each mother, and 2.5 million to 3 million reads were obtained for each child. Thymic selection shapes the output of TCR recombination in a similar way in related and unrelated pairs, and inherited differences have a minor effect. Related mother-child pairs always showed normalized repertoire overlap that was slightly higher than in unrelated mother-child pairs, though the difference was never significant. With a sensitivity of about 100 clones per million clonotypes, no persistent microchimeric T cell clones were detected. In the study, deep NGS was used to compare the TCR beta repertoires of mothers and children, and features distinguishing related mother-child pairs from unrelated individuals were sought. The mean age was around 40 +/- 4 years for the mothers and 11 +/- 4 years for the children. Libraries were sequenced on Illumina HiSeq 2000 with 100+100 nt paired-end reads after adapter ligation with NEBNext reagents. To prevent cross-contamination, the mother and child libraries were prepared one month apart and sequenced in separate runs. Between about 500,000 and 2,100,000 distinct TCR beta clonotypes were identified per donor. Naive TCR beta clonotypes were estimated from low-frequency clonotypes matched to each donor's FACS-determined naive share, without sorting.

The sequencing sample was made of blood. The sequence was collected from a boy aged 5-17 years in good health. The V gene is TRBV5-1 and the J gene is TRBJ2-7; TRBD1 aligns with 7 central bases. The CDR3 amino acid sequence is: CASSTGERSYEQYF. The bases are TGCGCCAGCAGCACAGGGGAGCGGTCCTACGAGCAGTACTTC.